Below are 2 T cell receptor beta chains sequenced from a single sample in a study of response to subunit inactivated influenza vaccine. From the RT-PCR reads, TCRdb called clonotypes with MiXCR, one entry per CDR3 protein. The sample comprises 150,000 to 200,000 distinct CDR3 sequences, more than 10% of which are singletons, and over 25% rests with the top ten. In addition, the sample was reused for a study of T cells expressing NK-cell markers. This second study notes: The authors made TCR beta cDNA libraries by 5'RACE template switching. This switching added a universal primer site and UMIs.

This material consisted of CD8+ T cells sorted from PBMCs, taken roughly 12 days after vaccination. All receptors derive from a man aged 50 to 60 who received an inactivated influenza vaccine.

This sequence joins TRBV27 and TRBJ2-7, with no clear D. The CDR3 spans 17 residues. CDR1 and CDR2 from the germline V gene are MNHEY and SMNVEV (reference sequence). V was trimmed by 0 bases and J by 0 bases, leaving 15 bases between them. The CDR3 is CASSLSSPGGVSYEQYF. The CDR3, as DNA: TGTGCCAGCAGTTTATCGTCTCCGGGCGGTGTCTCCTACGAGCAGTACTTC.

This clonotype occurred many times. This rearrangement joins TRBV7-9 to TRBJ1-4, with D unresolved. CDR3 size: 13 residues. V was shortened by 5 bases and J by 12 bases, with 16 bases between the two germline ends. Per germline, CDR1 SEHNR and CDR2 FQNEAQ (reference sequence). The CDR3 region has the DNA TGTGCCAGCAGCCCCCCAACGAATTGGGAACTGTTTTTT. This codes for CASSPPTNWELFF.